A single T cell receptor beta chain is shown here with its context. This sample was taken from a study of blood T cell repertoires in COVID-19. The CDR3 totals 15 residues. Trimming stripped 6 bases from V and 0 bases from J, with 12 bases between. Germline values: CDR1 MDHEN, CDR2 SYDVKM. TCRdb's table, derived via immunoSEQ multiplex PCR, lists solely in-frame clones and lacks some. This repertoire shows roughly 35,000 clones, more than 75% found once; its top ten account for around two fifths. Sequences were obtained from peripheral blood. The TCR comes from a human donor in a cohort sampled during active COVID-19. The V and J genes are TRBV28 and TRBJ2-1; D is possibly TRBD1 (5 bases). In DNA form, the CDR3 reads TGTGCCAGCAGGCAGACAGCGAGCTCCTACAATGAGCAGTTCTTC. The encoded protein is CASRQTASSYNEQFF.